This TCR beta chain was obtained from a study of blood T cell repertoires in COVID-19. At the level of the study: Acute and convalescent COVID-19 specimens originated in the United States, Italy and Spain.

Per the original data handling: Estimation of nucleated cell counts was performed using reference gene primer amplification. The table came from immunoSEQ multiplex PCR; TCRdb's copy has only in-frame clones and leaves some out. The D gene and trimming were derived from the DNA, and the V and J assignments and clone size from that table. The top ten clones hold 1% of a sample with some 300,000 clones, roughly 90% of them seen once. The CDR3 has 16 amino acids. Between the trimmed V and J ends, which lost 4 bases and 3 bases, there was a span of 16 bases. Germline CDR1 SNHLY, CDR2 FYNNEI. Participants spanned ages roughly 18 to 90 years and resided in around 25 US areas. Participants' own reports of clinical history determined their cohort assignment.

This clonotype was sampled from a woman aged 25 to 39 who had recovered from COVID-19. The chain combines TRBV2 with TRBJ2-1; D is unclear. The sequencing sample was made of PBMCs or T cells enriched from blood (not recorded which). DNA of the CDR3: TGTGCCAGCAGTGCCCGGGTTCTACAAAGCTACAATGAGCAGTTCTTC. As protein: CASSARVLQSYNEQFF.